A selection of T cell receptor beta chains follows, all from one sample in a study of beta chain features in type 1 diabetes. Only in-frame clones appear in the TCRdb table, and some are missing; sequencing was by immunoSEQ multiplex PCR. This repertoire shows 250,000 to 300,000 clones, roughly 8% found once; its top ten account for about 0.93%. Input material: central memory CD4+ T cells from blood. Source of these receptors: a woman younger than 35 in good health. Each CDR3 is given with its conserved first and last residue. D genes are given only for firm matches. Only some rows state a clone size, as once, few, many or a class for expanded clones.

cdr3_aa | cdr3_nt | clone_size | v_call | d_call | j_call
CASSCTGQGDDNQPQHF | TGCGCCAGCAGCTGCACGGGACAGGGCGACGACAATCAGCCCCAGCATTTT | few | TRBV5-1 | TRBD1 | TRBJ1-5
CAWSVGNTGELFF | TGTGCCTGGAGTGTAGGAAACACCGGGGAGCTGTTTTTT | - | TRBV30 | - | TRBJ2-2
CASSLVYGSGNTIYF | TGTGCCAGCAGCTTGGTATACGGGTCTGGAAACACCATATATTTT | - | TRBV7-9 | - | TRBJ1-3
CASSIKAQGAEAFF | TGTGCCAGTAGTATCAAAGCCCAGGGAGCTGAAGCTTTCTTT | - | TRBV19 | - | TRBJ1-1
CSARQGMGNQPQHF | TGCAGCGCCCGACAGGGGATGGGGAATCAGCCCCAGCATTTT | many | TRBV29-1 | TRBD1 | TRBJ1-5
CASSLRARSGARGQETQYF | TGTGCCAGCAGCCTTAGAGCGAGGAGCGGGGCCCGAGGCCAAGAGACCCAGTACTTC | few | TRBV13 | TRBD2 | TRBJ2-5
CASSQPSGTSGKFTYNEQFF | TGTGCCAGCAGCCAACCCTCCGGGACTAGCGGGAAATTCACCTACAATGAGCAGTTCTTC | - | TRBV4-2 | TRBD2 | TRBJ2-1
CSVADLYEQYF | TGCAGCGTTGCTGATCTCTACGAGCAGTACTTC | - | TRBV29-1 | - | TRBJ2-7
CASSVGYNEQFF | TGTGCCAGCAGCGTAGGCTACAATGAGCAGTTCTTC | many | TRBV9 | - | TRBJ2-1
CASIPEGLSGANVLTF | TGTGCCAGCATACCCGAGGGCCTCTCTGGGGCCAACGTCCTGACTTTC | few | TRBV2 | - | TRBJ2-6
CSVTGQGGLFF | TGCAGCGTCACCGGACAGGGTGGTCTGTTTTTT | few | TRBV29-1 | TRBD1 | TRBJ1-4
CASSYTVSYEQYF | TGTGCCAGCAGTTATACAGTTTCCTACGAGCAGTACTTC | - | TRBV6-5 | - | TRBJ2-7
CAISESGTGETQYF | TGTGCCATCAGTGAATCCGGGACAGGAGAGACCCAGTACTTC | - | TRBV10-3 | TRBD1 | TRBJ2-5
CASSNQETQYF | TGTGCCAGCAGCAATCAAGAGACCCAGTACTTC | many | TRBV7-9 | - | TRBJ2-5
CASSRGQTEKLFF | TGTGCCAGCAGCCGAGGACAGACCGAAAAACTGTTTTTT | few | TRBV5-4 | - | TRBJ1-4
CASSQDQGRWDGYTF | TGTGCCAGCAGCCAAGATCAAGGCAGGTGGGATGGCTACACCTTC | - | TRBV4-2 | - | TRBJ1-2
CASRTGMTGELFF | TGTGCCAGCCGGACAGGGATGACCGGGGAGCTGTTTTTT | few | TRBV2 | TRBD1 | TRBJ2-2
CSGDLGGTDTQYF | TGCAGCGGCGATCTCGGGGGCACAGATACGCAGTATTTT | few | TRBV29-1 | - | TRBJ2-3
CASSYGRNNEQFF | TGTGCCAGCAGTTATGGCAGAAACAATGAGCAGTTCTTC | few | TRBV6-5 | - | TRBJ2-1
CSVNPERSSYNEQFF | TGCAGCGTCAACCCGGAGCGGAGCTCCTACAATGAGCAGTTCTTC | few | TRBV29-1 | - | TRBJ2-1
CASSFKLSGANVLTF | TGTGCCAGCAGCTTTAAGTTGTCTGGGGCCAACGTCCTGACTTTC | many | TRBV7-2 | - | TRBJ2-6
CASSDKVRYGYTF | TGTGCCAGTAGTGACAAGGTTCGGTATGGCTACACCTTC | - | TRBV19 | - | TRBJ1-2
CASSPGTGNEKLFF | TGTGCCAGCTCACCCGGGACAGGGAATGAAAAACTGTTTTTT | - | TRBV18 | TRBD1 | TRBJ1-4
CASSLGSSGANVLTF | TGTGCCAGCAGCCTCGGGAGCTCTGGGGCCAACGTCCTGACTTTC | many | TRBV7-9 | - | TRBJ2-6
CASSPRVAGNNEQFF | TGTGCCAGCAGCCCTCGGGTCGCGGGGAACAATGAGCAGTTCTTC | - | TRBV11-2 | - | TRBJ2-1
CASSYGRGTNSDTQYF | TGTGCCAGCAGTTACGGGAGAGGGACAAATTCAGATACGCAGTATTTT | few | TRBV6-6 | - | TRBJ2-3
CASSLVAGYGYTF | TGTGCCAGCAGTTTGGTCGCAGGCTATGGCTACACCTTC | - | TRBV28 | - | TRBJ1-2
CASSGQGGTEAFF | TGTGCCAGCAGTGGACAGGGCGGCACTGAAGCTTTCTTT | - | TRBV2 | TRBD1 | TRBJ1-1
CASSAHRGAETQYF | TGTGCCAGCAGCGCCCACAGGGGAGCAGAGACCCAGTACTTC | - | TRBV9 | TRBD1 | TRBJ2-5
CASSQVDRSFSSSYNEQFF | TGTGCCAGCAGCCAAGTTGACAGGAGTTTTTCGAGCTCCTACAATGAGCAGTTCTTC | - | TRBV4-2 | - | TRBJ2-1